This TCR beta chain appears in the sequencing data of a study of T cell repertoires in cytomegalovirus infection. Background on the study: CMV epitopes that were recently identified and HLA-C-restricted were used alongside well-studied HLA-B-restricted ones. In public TCR beta signatures, there were indications of both CMV infection and matching HLA type. Overall study findings and caveats: HLA-C-restricted CMV clonotypes gave the most frequent clonotype in two of eight donors. Accumulated public TCR beta family frequency recognized individuals carrying CMV together with the relevant HLA.

This CDR3 spans 14 amino acids. Germline V gene data show CDR1 as LNHNV and CDR2 as YYDKDF (reference sequence). V shed 0 bases and J shed 4 bases, with 7 bases lying between them. In TCRdb, the reads were re-called with MiXCR into one record per CDR3 protein. The sample consists of hundreds of thousands of distinct CDR3 sequences, about 39% of them appearing once. Of note for this clonotype: The antigen is unknown.

The sample here was cultured PBMCs, taken from culture after CMV antigen stimulation. This TCR derives from a human donor in good health (CMV status not recorded). Some clones in this sample may be carry-over from other donors' samples. This chain uses TRBV15 with TRBJ2-1, with D possibly TRBD1 on 5 matching bases. The CDR3 region has the DNA TGTGCCACCAGCAGAGATAGGGGATACAATGAGCAGTTCTTC. It specifies CATSRDRGYNEQFF.